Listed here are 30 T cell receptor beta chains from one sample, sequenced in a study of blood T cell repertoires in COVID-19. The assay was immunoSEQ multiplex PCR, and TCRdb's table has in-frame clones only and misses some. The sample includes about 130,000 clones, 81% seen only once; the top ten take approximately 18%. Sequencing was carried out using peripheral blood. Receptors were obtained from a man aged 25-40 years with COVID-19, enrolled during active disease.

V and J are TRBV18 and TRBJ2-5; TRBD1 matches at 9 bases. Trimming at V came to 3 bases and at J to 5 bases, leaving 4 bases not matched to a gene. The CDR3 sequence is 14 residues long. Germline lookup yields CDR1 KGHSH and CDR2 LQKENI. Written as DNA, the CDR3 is TGTGCCAGCTCACCCCGGACAGGGGCGGAGACCCAGTACTTC. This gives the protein CASSPRTGAETQYF.

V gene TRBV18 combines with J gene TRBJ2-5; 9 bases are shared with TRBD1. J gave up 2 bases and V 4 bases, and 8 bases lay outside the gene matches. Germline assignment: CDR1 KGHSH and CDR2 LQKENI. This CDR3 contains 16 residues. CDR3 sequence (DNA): TGTGCCAGCTCACGAACGGACAGGGGACTTCAAGAGACCCAGTACTTC. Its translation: CASSRTDRGLQETQYF.

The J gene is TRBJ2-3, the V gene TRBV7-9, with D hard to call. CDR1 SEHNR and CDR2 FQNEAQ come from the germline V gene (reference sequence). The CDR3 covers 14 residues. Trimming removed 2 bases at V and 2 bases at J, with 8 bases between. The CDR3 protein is CASSLSVVTDTQYF. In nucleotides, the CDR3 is TGTGCCAGCAGCTTATCTGTAGTCACAGATACGCAGTATTTT.

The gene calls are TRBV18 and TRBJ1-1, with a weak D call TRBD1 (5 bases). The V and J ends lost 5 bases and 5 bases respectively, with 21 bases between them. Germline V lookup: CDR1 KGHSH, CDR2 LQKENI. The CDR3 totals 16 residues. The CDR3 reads CASSTNRGRGTTEAFF. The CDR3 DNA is TGTGCCAGCTCAACAAACCGCGGACGGGGGACGACTGAAGCTTTCTTT. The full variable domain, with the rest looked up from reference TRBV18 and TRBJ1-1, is NAGVMQNPRHLVRRRGQEARLRCSPMKGHSHVYWYRQLPEEGLKFMVYLQKENIIDESGMPKERFSAEFPKEGPSILRIQQVVRGDSAAYFCASSTNRGRGTTEAFFGQGTRLTVV.

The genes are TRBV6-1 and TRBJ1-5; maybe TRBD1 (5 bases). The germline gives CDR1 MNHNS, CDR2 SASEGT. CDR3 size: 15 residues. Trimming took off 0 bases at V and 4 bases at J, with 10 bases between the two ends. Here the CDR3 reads CASSEAAGLNQPQHF. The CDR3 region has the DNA TGTGCCAGCAGTGAAGCAGCAGGGTTAAATCAGCCCCAGCATTTT.

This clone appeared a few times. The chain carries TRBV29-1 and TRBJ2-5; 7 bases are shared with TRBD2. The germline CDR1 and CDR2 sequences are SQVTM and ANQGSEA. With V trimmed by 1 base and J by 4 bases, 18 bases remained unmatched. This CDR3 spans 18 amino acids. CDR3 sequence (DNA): TGCAGCGTTGAAGCGGTCGGGACTATGGCAGTATTGAGAGAGACCCAGTACTTC. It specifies CSVEAVGTMAVLRETQYF.

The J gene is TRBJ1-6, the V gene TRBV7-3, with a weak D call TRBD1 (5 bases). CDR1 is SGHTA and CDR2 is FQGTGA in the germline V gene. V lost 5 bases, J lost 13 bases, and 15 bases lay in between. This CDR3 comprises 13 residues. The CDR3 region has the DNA TGTGCCAGCAGCGGGGCCTTTGGGGGGCCCCTCCACTTT. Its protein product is CASSGAFGGPLHF.

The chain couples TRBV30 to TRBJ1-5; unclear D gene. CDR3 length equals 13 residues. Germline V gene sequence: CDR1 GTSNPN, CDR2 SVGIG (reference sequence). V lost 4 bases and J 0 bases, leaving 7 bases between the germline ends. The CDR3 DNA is TGTGCCTGGAAGCTATATAGCAATCAGCCCCAGCATTTT. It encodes CAWKLYSNQPQHF.

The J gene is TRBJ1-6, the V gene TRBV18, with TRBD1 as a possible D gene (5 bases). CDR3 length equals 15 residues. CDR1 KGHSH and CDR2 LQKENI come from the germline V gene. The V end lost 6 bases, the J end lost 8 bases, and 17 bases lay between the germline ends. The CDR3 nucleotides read TGTGCCAGCTCTCTAAGGGAAGGAGGGGATTCACCCCTCCACTTT. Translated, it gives CASSLREGGDSPLHF.

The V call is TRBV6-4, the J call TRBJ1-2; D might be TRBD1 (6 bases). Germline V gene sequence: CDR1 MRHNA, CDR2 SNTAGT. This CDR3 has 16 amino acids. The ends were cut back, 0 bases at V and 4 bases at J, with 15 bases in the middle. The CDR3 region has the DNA TGTGCCAGCAGTGACTCGATAAAGGGCAGGGGCTATGGCTACACCTTC. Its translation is CASSDSIKGRGYGYTF.

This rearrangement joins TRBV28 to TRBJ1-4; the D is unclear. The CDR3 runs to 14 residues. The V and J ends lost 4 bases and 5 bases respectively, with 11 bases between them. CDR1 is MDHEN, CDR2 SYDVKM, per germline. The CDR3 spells CASSYNTRNEKLFF. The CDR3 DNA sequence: TGTGCCAGCAGTTACAACACCAGGAATGAAAAACTGTTTTTT. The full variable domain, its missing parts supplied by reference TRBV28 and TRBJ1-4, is DVKVTQSSRYLVKRTGEKVFLECVQDMDHENMFWYRQDPGLGLRLIYFSYDVKMKEKGDIPEGYSVSREKKERFSLILESASTNQTSMYLCASSYNTRNEKLFFGSGTQLSVL.

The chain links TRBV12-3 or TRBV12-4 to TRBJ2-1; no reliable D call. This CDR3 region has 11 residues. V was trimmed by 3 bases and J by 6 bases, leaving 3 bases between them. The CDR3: CASSFGNEQFF. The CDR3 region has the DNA TGTGCCAGCAGTTTCGGCAATGAGCAGTTCTTC.

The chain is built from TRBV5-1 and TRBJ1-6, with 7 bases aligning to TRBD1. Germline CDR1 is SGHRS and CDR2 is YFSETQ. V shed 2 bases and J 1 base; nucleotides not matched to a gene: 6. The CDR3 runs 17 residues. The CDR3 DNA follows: TGCGCCAGCAGCTTTACGGCAGGGGGATCCTATAATTCACCCCTCCACTTT. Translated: CASSFTAGGSYNSPLHF. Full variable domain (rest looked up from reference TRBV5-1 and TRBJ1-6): KAGVTQTPRYLIKTRGQQVTLSCSPISGHRSVSWYQQTPGQGLQFLFEYFSETQRNKGNFPGRFSGRQFSNSRSEMNVSTLELGDSALYLCASSFTAGGSYNSPLHFGNGTRLTVT.

The CDR3 loop reads CASSRKADLAYEQYF. CDR3 nucleotide sequence: TGTGCCAGCAGCCGGAAAGCGGACCTAGCCTACGAGCAGTACTTC. The chain recombines TRBV6-5 with TRBJ2-7; tentative D call: TRBD2 (5 bases). This CDR3 contains 15 residues. In germline, CDR1 is MNHEY, CDR2 SVGAGI. V was pared by 6 bases and J by 2 bases, with 17 bases between.

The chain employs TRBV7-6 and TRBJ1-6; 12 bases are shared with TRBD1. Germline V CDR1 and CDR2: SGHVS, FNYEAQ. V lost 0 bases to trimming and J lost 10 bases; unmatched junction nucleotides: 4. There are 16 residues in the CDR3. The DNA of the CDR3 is TGTGCCAGCAGCTTAGCGGGACAGGGGGCGGGATCACCCCTCCACTTT. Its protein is CASSLAGQGAGSPLHF.

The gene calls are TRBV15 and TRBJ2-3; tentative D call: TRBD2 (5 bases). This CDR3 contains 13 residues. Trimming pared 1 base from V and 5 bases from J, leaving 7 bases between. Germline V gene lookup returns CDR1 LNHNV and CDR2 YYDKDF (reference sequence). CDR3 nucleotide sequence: TGTGCCACCAGCAGAGGAGGGTTAGATACGCAGTATTTT. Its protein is CATSRGGLDTQYF.

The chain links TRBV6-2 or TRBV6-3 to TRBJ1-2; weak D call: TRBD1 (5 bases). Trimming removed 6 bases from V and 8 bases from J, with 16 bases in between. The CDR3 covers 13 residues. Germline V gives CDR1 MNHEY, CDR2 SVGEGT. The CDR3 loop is CASSQSGYEGYTF. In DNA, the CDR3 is TGTGCCAGCAGCCAATCAGGGTATGAGGGCTACACCTTC.

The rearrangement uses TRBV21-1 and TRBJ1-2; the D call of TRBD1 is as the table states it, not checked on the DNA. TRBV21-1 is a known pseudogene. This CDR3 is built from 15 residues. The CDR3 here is CASCNPGTGDYGYTF. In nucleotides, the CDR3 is TGTGCCAGCTGCAACCCCGGGACAGGGGACTATGGCTACACCTTC.

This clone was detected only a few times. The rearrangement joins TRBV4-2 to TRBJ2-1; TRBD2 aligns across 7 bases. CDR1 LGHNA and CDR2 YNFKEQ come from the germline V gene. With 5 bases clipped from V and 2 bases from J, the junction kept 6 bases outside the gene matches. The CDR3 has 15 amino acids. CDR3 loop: CASSGGGRTYNEQFF. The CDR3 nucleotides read TGTGCCAGCAGCGGGGGGGGGAGGACCTACAATGAGCAGTTCTTC.

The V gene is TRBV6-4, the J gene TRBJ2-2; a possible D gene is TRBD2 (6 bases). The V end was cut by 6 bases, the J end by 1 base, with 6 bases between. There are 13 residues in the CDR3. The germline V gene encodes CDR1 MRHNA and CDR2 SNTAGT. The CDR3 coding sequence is TGTGCCAGCAGCGGGGGGAACACCGGGGAGCTGTTTTTT. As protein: CASSGGNTGELFF.

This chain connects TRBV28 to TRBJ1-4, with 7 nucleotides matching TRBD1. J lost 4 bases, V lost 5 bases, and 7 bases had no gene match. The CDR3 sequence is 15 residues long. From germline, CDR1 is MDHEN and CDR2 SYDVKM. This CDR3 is CASSPGQAHNEKLFF. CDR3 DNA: TGTGCCAGCAGTCCCGGACAGGCCCATAATGAAAAACTGTTTTTT.

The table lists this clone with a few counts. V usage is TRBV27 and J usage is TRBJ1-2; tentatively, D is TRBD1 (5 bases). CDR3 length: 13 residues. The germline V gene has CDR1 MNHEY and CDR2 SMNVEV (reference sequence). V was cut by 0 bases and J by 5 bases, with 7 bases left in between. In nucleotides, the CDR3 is TGTGCCAGCAGTTTATCGGGGGGATATGGCTACACCTTC. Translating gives CASSLSGGYGYTF.

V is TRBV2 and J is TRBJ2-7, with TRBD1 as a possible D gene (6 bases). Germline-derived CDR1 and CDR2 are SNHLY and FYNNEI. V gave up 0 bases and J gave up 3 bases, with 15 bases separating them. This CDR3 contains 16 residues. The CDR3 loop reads CASSEALQTGYYEQYF. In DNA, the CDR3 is TGTGCCAGCAGTGAAGCGCTTCAGACAGGTTACTACGAGCAGTACTTC.

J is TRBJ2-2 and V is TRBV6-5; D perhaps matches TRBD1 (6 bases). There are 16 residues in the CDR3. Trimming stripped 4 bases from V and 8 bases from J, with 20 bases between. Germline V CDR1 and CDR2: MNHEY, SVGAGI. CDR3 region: CASSSFRGTAEGELFF. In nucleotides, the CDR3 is TGTGCCAGCAGTTCTTTCAGGGGAACAGCTGAAGGGGAGCTGTTTTTT.

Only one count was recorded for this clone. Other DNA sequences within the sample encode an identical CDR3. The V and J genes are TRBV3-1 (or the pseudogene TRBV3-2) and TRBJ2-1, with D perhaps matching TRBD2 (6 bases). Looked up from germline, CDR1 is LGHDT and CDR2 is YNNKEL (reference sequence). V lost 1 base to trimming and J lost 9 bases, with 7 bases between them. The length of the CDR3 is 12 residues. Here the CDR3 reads CASSQAGVEQFF. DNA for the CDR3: TGTGCCAGCAGCCAAGCGGGGGTTGAGCAGTTCTTC.

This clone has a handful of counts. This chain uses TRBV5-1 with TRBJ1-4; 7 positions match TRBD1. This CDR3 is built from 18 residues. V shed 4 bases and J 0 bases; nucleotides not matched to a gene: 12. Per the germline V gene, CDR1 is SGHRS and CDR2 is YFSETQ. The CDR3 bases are TGCGCCAGCAGCCCCAAAGGGGGCCGGACGGCAACTAATGAAAAACTGTTTTTT. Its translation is CASSPKGGRTATNEKLFF.

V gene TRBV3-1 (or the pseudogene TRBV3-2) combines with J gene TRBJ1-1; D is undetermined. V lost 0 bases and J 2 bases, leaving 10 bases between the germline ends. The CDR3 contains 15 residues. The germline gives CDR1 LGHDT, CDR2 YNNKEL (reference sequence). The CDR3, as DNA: TGTGCCAGCAGCCAAGAGTCAGGATTTAACACTGAAGCTTTCTTT. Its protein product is CASSQESGFNTEAFF.

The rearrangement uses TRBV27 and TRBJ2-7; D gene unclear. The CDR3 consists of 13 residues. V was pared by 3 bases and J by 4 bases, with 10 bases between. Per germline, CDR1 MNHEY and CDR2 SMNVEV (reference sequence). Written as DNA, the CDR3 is TGTGCCAGCAGTTTGGAGCCTAGGTACGAGCAGTACTTC. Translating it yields CASSLEPRYEQYF.

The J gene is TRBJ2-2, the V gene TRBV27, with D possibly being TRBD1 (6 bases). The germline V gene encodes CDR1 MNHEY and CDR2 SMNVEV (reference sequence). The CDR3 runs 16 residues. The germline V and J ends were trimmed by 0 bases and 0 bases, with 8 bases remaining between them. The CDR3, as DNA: TGTGCCAGCAGTTTATCCACAGGGTCGAACACCGGGGAGCTGTTTTTT. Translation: CASSLSTGSNTGELFF.

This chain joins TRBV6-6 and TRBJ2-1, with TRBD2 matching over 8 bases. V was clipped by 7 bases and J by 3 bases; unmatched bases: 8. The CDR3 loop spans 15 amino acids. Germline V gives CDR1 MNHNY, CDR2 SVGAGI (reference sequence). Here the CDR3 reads CASIPAGAIYNEQFF. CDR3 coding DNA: TGTGCCAGCATACCAGCGGGGGCGATCTACAATGAGCAGTTCTTC.